This TCR beta chain came from a study of blood T cell repertoires in COVID-19 (dated by TCRdb to 2019 to 2021). At the level of the whole study: The collaborator samples originated in the United States, Italy and Spain and spanned the acute and convalescent phases of COVID-19. Where HLA class I and class II types were available, the types were taken from metadata supplied by the sample provider, not from assay-based typing. Nearly every sample came with metadata listing a de-identified subject ID, COVID-19 status, age in years and sex. Samples came from the ongoing ImmuneRACE study (first 160 participants) plus 1,254 subjects from 6 global collaborators. A freely available public database, intended as a resource for researchers studying the immune response to SARS-CoV-2, is where the repertoires were released. The material from the prospective study consisted of cDNA or gDNA derived from T cells, B-cell-depleted T cells, or PBMCs. Deeply sampled blood TCRbeta repertoires from subjects exposed to, actively infected with, or recovered from COVID-19 were included in the dataset.

About this clone itself: What antigen it recognizes has not been identified. One end of the junction is discordant with germline, which a read error may explain.

Each collaborating institution followed its own protocols to collect whole blood in K2EDTA tubes. For TCRbeta analysis, collaborators shipped samples in one of three forms: frozen whole blood, isolated PBMCs, or DNA extracted from either of those sample types. TCRbeta CDR3 regions were amplified from genomic DNA using the immunoSEQ Assay, a bias-controlled multiplex PCR. As for how the authors treated the data: The number of nucleated cells in each sample was estimated by amplification of reference gene primers within the assay. Sequence reads were collapsed and filtered to measure the absolute abundance of every unique TCRbeta CDR3 rearrangement. Productive Simpson clonality was computed per sample as the square root of Simpson's diversity index over productive rearrangements. TCRdb carries this immuneACCESS record with in-frame sequences only. Its versions omit some clonotypes, under half of them owing to an unresolved V gene in the studies checked, with the rest unexplained. From that table come the V and J calls and clone size; the DNA was used to work out D and trimming. The sample includes tens of thousands of clones, with approximately 80% observed a single time. The ten largest clones take up around 10% of the sample.

What the work shows at the level of the full study, not this receptor alone: Clinical and demographic metadata were provided uncurated, with the amount varying by source and participant.

From the cysteine up to the phenylalanine, the CDR3 has a length of 13 residues. Only the CDR3 part of the read is kept: 39 bases, read in frame from the first base. CDR1 and CDR2 are drawn from the germline V gene: KGHSH, LQKENI. The clonotype originates from an older man with acute or convalescent COVID-19. The sequence is built from TRBV18 and TRBJ2-5; tentative D gene TRBD1, with 6 bases matching. Material: peripheral blood. The DNA reads TGTACCAGCTCACCAAACAGGGAAGAGACCCAGTACTTC. Translated, this gives CTSSPNREETQYF.